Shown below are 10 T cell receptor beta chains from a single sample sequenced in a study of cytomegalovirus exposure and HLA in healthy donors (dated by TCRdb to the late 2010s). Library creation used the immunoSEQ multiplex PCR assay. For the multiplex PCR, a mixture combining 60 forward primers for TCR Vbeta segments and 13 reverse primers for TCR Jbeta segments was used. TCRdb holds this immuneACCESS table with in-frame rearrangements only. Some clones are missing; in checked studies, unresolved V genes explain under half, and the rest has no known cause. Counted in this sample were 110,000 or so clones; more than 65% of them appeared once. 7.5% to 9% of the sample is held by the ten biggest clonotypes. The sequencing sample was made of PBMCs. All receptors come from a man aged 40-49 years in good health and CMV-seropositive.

The CDR3 DNA reads TGTGCCAGCAGCTTATTTGGCGGGAGCTCCTACAATGAGCAGTTCTTC. Translated: CASSLFGGSSYNEQFF. The chain carries TRBV7-3 and TRBJ2-1; 7 nucleotides agree with TRBD2. Germline V gene data show CDR1 as SGHTA and CDR2 as FQGTGA. With 2 bases clipped from V and 0 bases from J, the junction kept 4 bases outside the gene matches. There are 16 residues in the CDR3.

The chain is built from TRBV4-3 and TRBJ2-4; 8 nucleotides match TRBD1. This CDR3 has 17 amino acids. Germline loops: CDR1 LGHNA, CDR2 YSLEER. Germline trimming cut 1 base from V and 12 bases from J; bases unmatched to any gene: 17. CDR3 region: CASSQVSFIQGAVSQYF. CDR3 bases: TGCGCCAGCAGCCAAGTTAGTTTCATCCAGGGGGCAGTCAGTCAGTACTTC.

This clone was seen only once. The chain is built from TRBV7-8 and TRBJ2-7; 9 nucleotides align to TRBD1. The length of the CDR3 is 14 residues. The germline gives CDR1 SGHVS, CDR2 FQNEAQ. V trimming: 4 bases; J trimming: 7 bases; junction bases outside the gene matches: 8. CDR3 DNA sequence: TGTGCCAGCAGCTCCGGGACAGGGTTGGGAGAGCAGTACTTC. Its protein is CASSSGTGLGEQYF.

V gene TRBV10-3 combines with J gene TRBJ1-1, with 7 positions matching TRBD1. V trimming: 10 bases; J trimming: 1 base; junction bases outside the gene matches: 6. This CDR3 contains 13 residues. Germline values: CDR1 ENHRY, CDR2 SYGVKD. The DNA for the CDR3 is TGTGCCAACCGACAGGGACGGAACACTGAAGCTTTCTTT. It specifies CANRQGRNTEAFF.

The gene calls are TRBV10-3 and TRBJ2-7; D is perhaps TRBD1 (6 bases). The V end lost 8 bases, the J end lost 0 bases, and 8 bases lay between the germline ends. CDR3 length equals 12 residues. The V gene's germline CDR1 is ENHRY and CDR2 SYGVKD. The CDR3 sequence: CAIGQFSYEQYF. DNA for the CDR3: TGTGCCATCGGACAGTTCTCCTACGAGCAGTACTTC.

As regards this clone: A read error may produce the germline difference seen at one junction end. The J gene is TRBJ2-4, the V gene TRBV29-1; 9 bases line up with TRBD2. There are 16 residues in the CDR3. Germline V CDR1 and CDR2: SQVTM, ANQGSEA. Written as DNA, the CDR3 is TGCAGCGTTGTCCCTTCCCCAGCGGGAGGACAAAACAGTCAGTACTTC. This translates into CSVVPSPAGGQNSQYF.

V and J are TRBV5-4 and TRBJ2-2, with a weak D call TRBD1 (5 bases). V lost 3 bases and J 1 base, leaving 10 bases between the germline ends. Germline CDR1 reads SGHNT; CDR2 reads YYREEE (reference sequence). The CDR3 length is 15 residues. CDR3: CASSSRDRNTGELFF. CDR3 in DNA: TGTGCCAGCAGCTCAAGAGACAGGAACACCGGGGAGCTGTTTTTT.

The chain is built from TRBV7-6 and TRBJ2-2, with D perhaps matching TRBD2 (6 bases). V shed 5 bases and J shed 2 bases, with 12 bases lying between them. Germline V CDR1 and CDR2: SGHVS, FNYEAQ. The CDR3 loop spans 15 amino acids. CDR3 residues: CASSPRDFNTGELFF. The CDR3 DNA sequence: TGTGCCAGCAGCCCCCGGGACTTTAACACCGGGGAGCTGTTTTTT.

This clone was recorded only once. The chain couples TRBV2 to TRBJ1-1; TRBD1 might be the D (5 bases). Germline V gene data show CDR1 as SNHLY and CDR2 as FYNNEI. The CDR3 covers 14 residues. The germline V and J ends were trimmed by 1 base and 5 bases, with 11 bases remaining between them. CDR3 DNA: TGTGCCAGCAGTGAAGGAGTGGGGGGGACTGAAGCTTTCTTT. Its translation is CASSEGVGGTEAFF.

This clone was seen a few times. This chain's CDR3 is CAGATGDEQYF. DNA of the CDR3: TGTGCCGGCGCGACAGGGGACGAGCAGTACTTC. The rearrangement links TRBV7-9 to TRBJ2-7; 8 positions agree with TRBD1. This CDR3 spans 11 amino acids. V lost 11 bases, J lost 5 bases, and 5 bases stayed unmatched. Germline loops: CDR1 SEHNR, CDR2 FQNEAQ (reference sequence).